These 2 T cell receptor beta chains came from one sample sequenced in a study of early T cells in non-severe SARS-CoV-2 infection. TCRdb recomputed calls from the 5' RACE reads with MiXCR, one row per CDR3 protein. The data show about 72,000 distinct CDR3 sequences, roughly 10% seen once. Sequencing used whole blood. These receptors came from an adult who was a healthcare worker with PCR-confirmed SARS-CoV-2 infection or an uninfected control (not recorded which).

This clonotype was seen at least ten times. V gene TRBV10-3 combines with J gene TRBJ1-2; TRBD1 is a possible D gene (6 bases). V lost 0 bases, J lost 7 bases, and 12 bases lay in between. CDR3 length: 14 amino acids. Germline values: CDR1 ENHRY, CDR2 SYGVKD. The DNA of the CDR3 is TGTGCCATCAGTGAGTCGGCACAGGGTGGTGGCTACACCTTC. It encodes CAISESAQGGGYTF.

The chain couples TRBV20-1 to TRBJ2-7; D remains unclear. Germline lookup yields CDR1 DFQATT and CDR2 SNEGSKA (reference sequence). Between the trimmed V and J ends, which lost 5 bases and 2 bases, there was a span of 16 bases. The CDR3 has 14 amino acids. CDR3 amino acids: CSARSARNAYEQYF. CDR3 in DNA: TGCAGTGCTCGCTCGGCCAGGAATGCCTACGAGCAGTACTTC.